The 6 T cell receptor beta chains in this list originate from one sample, sequenced in a study of T cell changes during pregnancy in multiple sclerosis. Repertoires were generated with immunoSEQ multiplex PCR, while TCRdb's copy carries only in-frame clones and drops some. Among over 35,000 clones listed, 90% to 95% were seen once. The sample consisted of CD4+ T cells from peripheral blood mononuclear cells, taken in the third trimester of pregnancy. These receptors originate from a female donor in good health, enrolled as a control in a pregnancy study.

V and J are TRBV7-9 and TRBJ2-7; TRBD2 agrees at 8 bases. The germline V gene encodes CDR1 SEHNR and CDR2 FQNEAQ (reference sequence). Unmatched junction bases numbered 8, after V lost 1 base and J lost 6 bases. The CDR3 runs 15 residues. CDR3 coding DNA: TGTGCCAGCAGCTTAGGTACTAGCGGAGACAGCGAGCAGTACTTC. Protein sequence: CASSLGTSGDSEQYF.

V usage is TRBV4-3 and J usage is TRBJ2-7; TRBD1 aligns across 8 bases. The V segment lost 0 bases and the J segment 5 bases; nucleotides outside the gene matches: 6. Germline CDR1 and CDR2: LGHNA and YSLEER. The CDR3 runs to 15 residues. CDR3 sequence (DNA): TGCGCCAGCAGCCAAGAGGACAGGGTCAACAACGAGCAGTACTTC. Translated: CASSQEDRVNNEQYF.

CDR3 amino acids: CASSYLYEQYF. In nucleotides, the CDR3 is TGTGCCAGCAGTTACCTCTACGAGCAGTACTTC. The chain employs TRBV6-6 and TRBJ2-7; D is unresolved. The germline V and J ends were trimmed by 2 bases and 3 bases, with 2 bases remaining between them. The CDR3 totals 11 residues. Germline lookup yields CDR1 MNHNY and CDR2 SVGAGI (reference sequence).

This chain connects TRBV7-2 to TRBJ2-2; unclear D gene. The V and J ends lost 8 bases and 2 bases respectively, with 3 bases between them. The germline gives CDR1 SGHTA, CDR2 FQGNSA. This CDR3 has 11 amino acids. CDR3 in amino acids: CASQNTGELFF. In DNA form, the CDR3 reads TGTGCCAGCCAAAACACCGGGGAGCTGTTTTTT.

The V gene is TRBV7-3, the J gene TRBJ1-1, with D perhaps matching TRBD1 (6 bases). V gave up 5 bases and J gave up 7 bases, with 23 bases separating them. The germline CDR1 and CDR2 sequences are SGHTA and FQGTGA. The CDR3 contains 16 residues. The CDR3 here is CASSRAPLKGGIEAFF. CDR3 DNA: TGTGCCAGCAGCCGTGCCCCTCTCAAGGGGGGGATTGAAGCTTTCTTT.

V usage is TRBV30 and J usage is TRBJ2-3, with D possibly matching TRBD1 (8 bases). This CDR3 is 13 amino acids long. Trimming left V 4 bases short and J 8 bases short, with 16 bases between. Germline CDR1 GTSNPN, CDR2 SVGIG (reference sequence). CDR3 in amino acids: CAWNGQGGGTQYF. The CDR3 coding sequence is TGTGCCTGGAACGGACAGGGCGGGGGTACGCAGTATTTT.